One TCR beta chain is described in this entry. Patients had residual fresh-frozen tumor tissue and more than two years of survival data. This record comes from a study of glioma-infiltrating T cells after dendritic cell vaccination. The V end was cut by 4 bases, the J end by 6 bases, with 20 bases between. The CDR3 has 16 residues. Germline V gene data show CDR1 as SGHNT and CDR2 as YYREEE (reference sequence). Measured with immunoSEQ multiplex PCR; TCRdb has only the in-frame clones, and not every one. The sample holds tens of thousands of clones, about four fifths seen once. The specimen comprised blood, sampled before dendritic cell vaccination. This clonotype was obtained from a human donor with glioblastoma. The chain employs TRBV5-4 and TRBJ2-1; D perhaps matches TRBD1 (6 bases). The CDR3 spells CASSLPQGMGFNEQFF. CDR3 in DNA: TGTGCCAGCAGCCTCCCACAGGGAATGGGGTTCAATGAGCAGTTCTTC. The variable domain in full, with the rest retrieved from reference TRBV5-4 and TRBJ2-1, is ETGVTQSPTHLIKTRGQQVTLRCSSQSGHNTVSWYQQALGQGPQFIFQYYREEENGRGNFPPRFSGLQFPNYSSELNVNALELDDSALYLCASSLPQGMGFNEQFFGPGTRLTVL.